The present T cell receptor (beta chain) was sequenced within a study of blood T cell repertoires in COVID-19. Study-level background: Samples taken during acute and convalescent COVID-19 were collected in the United States, Italy and Spain.

This clone was counted once. Source study methods: Scientists estimated how many nucleated cells there were by amplifying reference gene primers. Only in-frame clones appear in the TCRdb table, and some are missing; sequencing was by immunoSEQ multiplex PCR. That table furnishes V, J and clone size, whereas the DNA furnished D and trimming. The table lists over 200,000 clones, about 88% of them singletons. This CDR3 is built from 15 residues. From germline, CDR1 is DFQATT and CDR2 SNEGSKA (reference sequence). Unmatched junction bases numbered 8, after V lost 3 bases and J lost 1 base. The sample was peripheral blood. The clonotype comes from a man in his forties with active or convalescent COVID-19. The chain has TRBV20-1 and TRBJ1-1, with 7 bases lining up with TRBD1. The chain's CDR3 is CSASDRVRGNTEAFF. The CDR3 nucleotides read TGCAGTGCTAGTGACAGGGTGAGAGGGAACACTGAAGCTTTCTTT.